This T cell receptor beta chain is from a study of cytomegalovirus exposure and HLA in healthy donors. Study conclusions and caveats: In a later analysis, parvovirus B19, influenza, CMV and Epstein-Barr virus appeared linked to several top co-occurrence clusters.

Trimming took 1 base from V and 4 from J, leaving 9 bases between them. Germline loops: CDR1 SGHAT, CDR2 FQNNGV. The CDR3 runs to 14 residues. Use of 60 Vbeta and 13 Jbeta primers characterized the PCR. The assay was immunoSEQ multiplex PCR, and TCRdb's table has in-frame clones only and misses some. Altogether roughly 120,000 clones are present, 60% to 85% being singletons, with the ten largest covering just under 2%. In regard to this clone: What it recognizes is unknown.

Sequences were obtained from PBMCs. The receptor comes from a man aged 45-65 years in good health and CMV-seronegative. The chain has TRBV11-2 and TRBJ2-3; weak D call: TRBD1 (5 bases). The CDR3 DNA is TGTGCCAGCAGCTTAGGTCCCAGGGCAGATACGCAGTATTTT. As protein: CASSLGPRADTQYF.